This passage covers 7 T cell receptor beta chains from one sample sequenced in a study of control samples from healthy donors and cancer patients. Only in-frame clones appear in the TCRdb table, and some are missing; sequencing was by immunoSEQ multiplex PCR. Of tens of thousands of clones in the sample, 88% were seen once. Sequenced: blood. The receptors were gathered from a woman between 65 and 79 years old in good health.

This clone was observed once. Distinct nucleotide sequences in the sample also encode this CDR3. The chain joins TRBV5-1 to TRBJ2-5; D might be TRBD2 (6 bases). Trimming left V 4 bases short and J 1 base short, with 11 bases between. The CDR3 spans 14 residues. Germline V gene data show CDR1 as SGHRS and CDR2 as YFSETQ. The CDR3 protein is CASSPGTSQETQYF. CDR3 coding DNA: TGCGCCAGCAGCCCAGGGACTTCCCAAGAGACCCAGTACTTC.

The V call is TRBV3-1 (or the pseudogene TRBV3-2), the J call TRBJ2-1; TRBD1 matches at 9 bases. This CDR3 is built from 14 residues. Germline V gene data show CDR1 as LGHDT and CDR2 as YNNKEL (reference sequence). Trimming removed 2 bases from V and 9 bases from J; junction bases left unmatched: 5. Written as DNA, the CDR3 is TGTGCCAGCAGCCAAACAGGGGGCGGGGGTGAGCAGTTCTTC. This codes for CASSQTGGGGEQFF.

The chain recombines TRBV7-2 with TRBJ2-3, with D maybe TRBD2 (5 bases). Per the germline V gene, CDR1 is SGHTA and CDR2 is FQGNSA. The CDR3 is 14 amino acids. V shed 1 base and J shed 6 bases, with 11 bases lying between them. The chain's CDR3 is CASSLVGAVDTQYF. The CDR3 nucleotides are TGTGCCAGCAGCTTAGTAGGAGCGGTGGATACGCAGTATTTT. Complete variable domain (other parts from reference TRBV7-2 and TRBJ2-3): GAGVSQSPSNKVTEKGKDVELRCDPISGHTALYWYRQSLGQGLEFLIYFQGNSAPDKSGLPSDRFSAERTGGSVSTLTIQRTQQEDSAVYLCASSLVGAVDTQYFGPGTRLTVL.

This chain connects TRBV14 to TRBJ2-7; tentative D call: TRBD2 (6 bases). Looked up from germline, CDR1 is SGHDN and CDR2 is FVKESK. Trimming cost V 4 bases and J 3 bases, with 16 bases left between them. The CDR3 spans 15 residues. In DNA, the CDR3 is TGTGCCAGCAGCCTCGGACCCGGGACTCACTACGAGCAGTACTTC. It is translated as CASSLGPGTHYEQYF.

The CDR3 DNA reads TGTGCCAGCAGTGAACAGGGAGCGAATGGCTACACCTTC. It encodes CASSEQGANGYTF. This chain connects TRBV2 to TRBJ1-2, with D possibly matching TRBD1 (5 bases). The germline gives CDR1 SNHLY, CDR2 FYNNEI. The CDR3 is 13 residues long. Trimming took off 2 bases at V and 6 bases at J, with 10 bases between the two ends.

The chain joins TRBV6-5 to TRBJ2-5; D remains ambiguous. CDR3 length: 13 residues. V shed 3 bases and J shed 4 bases, with 9 bases lying between them. Germline V gives CDR1 MNHEY, CDR2 SVGAGI. The CDR3 sequence: CASSYQLGETQYF. In DNA form, the CDR3 reads TGTGCCAGCAGTTATCAACTGGGAGAGACCCAGTACTTC.

The chain is built from TRBV4-2 and TRBJ1-4; no firm D call. The CDR3 has 16 residues. CDR1 LGHNA and CDR2 YNFKEQ come from the germline V gene. With 0 bases removed from V and 4 bases from J, the gap between germline ends came to 12 bases. The CDR3 here is CASSQDEMGVNEKLFF. DNA for the CDR3: TGTGCCAGCAGCCAAGATGAGATGGGCGTTAATGAAAAACTGTTTTTT.